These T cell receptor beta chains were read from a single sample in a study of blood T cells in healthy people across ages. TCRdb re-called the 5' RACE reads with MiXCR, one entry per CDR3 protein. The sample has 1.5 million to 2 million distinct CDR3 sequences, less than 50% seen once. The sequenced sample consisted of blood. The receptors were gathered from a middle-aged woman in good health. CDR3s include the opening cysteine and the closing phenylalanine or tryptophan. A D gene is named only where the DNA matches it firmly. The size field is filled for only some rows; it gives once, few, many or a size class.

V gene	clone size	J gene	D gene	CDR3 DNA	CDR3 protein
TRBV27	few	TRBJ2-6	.	TGTGCCAGCAGTTTTTTTGCGGGGAACGACTACTCTGGGGCCAACGTCCTGACTTTC	CASSFFAGNDYSGANVLTF
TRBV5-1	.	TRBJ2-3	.	TGCGCCAGCAGCTTCCTTCCACATACGCAGTATTTT	CASSFLPHTQYF
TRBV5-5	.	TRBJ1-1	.	TGTGCCAGCAGCTATGGGATTAACACTGAAGCTTTCTTT	CASSYGINTEAFF
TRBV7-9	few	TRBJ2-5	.	TGTGCCAGCAGCCCCGACGTGTGGGAGACCCAGTACTTC	CASSPDVWETQYF
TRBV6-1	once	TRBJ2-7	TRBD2	TGTGCCAGCAGTGTAGGGACTAGCTTTAGTGAGCAGTACTTC	CASSVGTSFSEQYF
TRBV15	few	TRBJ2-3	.	TGTGCCACCAGCAGAGAGCCAGCCCATACAGATACGCAGTATTTT	CATSREPAHTDTQYF
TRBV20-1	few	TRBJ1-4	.	TGCAGTGCCGCTGGTGCCGAATATAATGAAAAACTGTTTTTT	CSAAGAEYNEKLFF
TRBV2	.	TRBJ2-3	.	TGTGCCAGCAGCGATGAACTTCGAGATACGCAGTATTTT	CASSDELRDTQYF
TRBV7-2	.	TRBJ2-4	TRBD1	TGTGCCAGCAGCTACATGGGACAGGGTGGGTCCAAAAACATTCAGTACTTC	CASSYMGQGGSKNIQYF
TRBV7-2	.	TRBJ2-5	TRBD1	TGTGCCAGCAGCTTAGGTGGGACAGGGTCGCTCTACAATGAGCAGTACTTC	CASSLGGTGSLYNEQYF
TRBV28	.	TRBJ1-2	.	TGTGCCAGCAGTGAGCATACCGGGACCCTTAACTATGGCTACACCTTC	CASSEHTGTLNYGYTF
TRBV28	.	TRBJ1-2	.	TGTGCCAGCAGTCCTATCGGGTCAGGGAAGGGCTATGGCTACACCTTC	CASSPIGSGKGYGYTF
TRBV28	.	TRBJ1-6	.	TGTGCCAGCAGTGGAGGCCCAGGACAGCTCGATTGGGGTAGTTCACCCCTCCACTTT	CASSGGPGQLDWGSSPLHF
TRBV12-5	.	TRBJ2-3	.	TGTGCTAGTGGTGATGGGGCAGGGGATACGCAGTATTTT	CASGDGAGDTQYF
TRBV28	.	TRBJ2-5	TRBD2	TGTGCCGGCAGGGCTAGCGGTCGGGCCCAGTACTTC	CAGRASGRAQYF
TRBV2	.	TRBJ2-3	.	TGTGCCAGCAGTGAGGACCTCACAGATACGCAGTATTTT	CASSEDLTDTQYF
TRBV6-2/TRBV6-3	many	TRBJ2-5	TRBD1	TGTGCCAGCACCCGGACAGGGGAAGAGACCCAGTACTTC	CASTRTGEETQYF
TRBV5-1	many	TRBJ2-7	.	TGCGCCAGCAGCTTGGCCGGGGCAGAGTACGAGCAGTACTTC	CASSLAGAEYEQYF
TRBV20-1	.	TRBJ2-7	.	TGCAGTGCTAGAGATAGACGACAACTAGCCTCCTACGAGCAGTACTTC	CSARDRRQLASYEQYF
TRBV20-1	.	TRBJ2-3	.	TGCAGTGTAATCCGGGACCCCACAGATACGCAGTATTTT	CSVIRDPTDTQYF
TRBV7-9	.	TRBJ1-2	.	TGTGCCAGCAGCTTCAGGGATCCGGGGGTCTATGGCTACACCTTC	CASSFRDPGVYGYTF
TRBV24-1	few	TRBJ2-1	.	TGTGCCACCATCCCCTCCACGACAGACGTATACAATGAGCAGTTCTTC	CATIPSTTDVYNEQFF
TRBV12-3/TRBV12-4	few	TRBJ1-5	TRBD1	TGTGCCAGCAGTCTTACAGGGGGTACAAATCAGCCCCAGCATTTT	CASSLTGGTNQPQHF
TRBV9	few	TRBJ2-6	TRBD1	TGTGCCAGCAGCACCCGGGACAGACTCTCTAGCTCTGGGGCCAACGTCCTGACTTTC	CASSTRDRLSSSGANVLTF
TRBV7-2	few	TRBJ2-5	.	TGTGCCAGCAGCTTAGCGAGTCGCCGAGGAACTACCAGTCAAGAGACCCAGTACTTC	CASSLASRRGTTSQETQYF
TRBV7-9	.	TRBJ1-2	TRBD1	TGTGCCAGCGCACGGGGACAGGGGAGTGGCTACACCTTC	CASARGQGSGYTF
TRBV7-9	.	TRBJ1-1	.	TGTGCCAGCAGCTTTTATGGCAGAGGCACTGAAGCTTTCTTT	CASSFYGRGTEAFF
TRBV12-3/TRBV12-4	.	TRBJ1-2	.	TGTGCCAGCAGTTTTGCAGGGCAGTCCTATGGCTACACCTTC	CASSFAGQSYGYTF
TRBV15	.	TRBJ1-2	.	TGTGCCACCAGCAGGGGAGGTGAGGGTGGGAGCTATGGCTACACCTTC	CATSRGGEGGSYGYTF
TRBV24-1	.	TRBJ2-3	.	TGTGCCACCAGTGACCCACAGTTCGGGGTCGATACGCAGTATTTT	CATSDPQFGVDTQYF
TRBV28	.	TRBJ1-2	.	TGTGCCAGCAGGGGCAGTATCTATGGCTACACCTTC	CASRGSIYGYTF
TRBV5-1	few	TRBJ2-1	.	TGCGCCAGCAGCTTGGCCGGAGGGGGCAACAATGAGCAGTTCTTC	CASSLAGGGNNEQFF
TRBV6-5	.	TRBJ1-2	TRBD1	TGTGCCAGCAGTTGGGACCGGGACAGGGCTCTAGGTTATGGCTACACCTTC	CASSWDRDRALGYGYTF
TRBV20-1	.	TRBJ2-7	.	TGCAGTGCCCGACGGGCCGCCCCCGAGCAGTACTTC	CSARRAAPEQYF
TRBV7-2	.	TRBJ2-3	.	TGTGCCAGCAGCTCACCACAGGGACTTAGCACAGATACGCGGTATTTT	CASSSPQGLSTDTRYF
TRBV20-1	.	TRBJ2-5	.	TGCAGCGCCAGACCCGGGACTCGAAAACCGGAGACCCAGTACTTC	CSARPGTRKPETQYF
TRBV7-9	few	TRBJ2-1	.	TGTGCCAGCAGCTTAGGGTCCTATCCGCTTCACAATGAGCAGTTCTTC	CASSLGSYPLHNEQFF
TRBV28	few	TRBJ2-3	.	TGTGCCAGCAGTTGGGGGGAGCAATCCACAGATACGCAGTATTTT	CASSWGEQSTDTQYF
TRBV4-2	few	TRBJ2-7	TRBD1	TGTGCCAGCAGCCAAGAAGGGACAGGGGGTAACGAGCAGTACTTC	CASSQEGTGGNEQYF
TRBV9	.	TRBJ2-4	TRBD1	TGTGCCAGCAGCGTGTCGGGACAGTCCATTCAGTACTTC	CASSVSGQSIQYF
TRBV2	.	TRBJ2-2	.	TGTGCCAGCAAAGGGGAGACCACGAACACCGGGGAGCTGTTTTTT	CASKGETTNTGELFF